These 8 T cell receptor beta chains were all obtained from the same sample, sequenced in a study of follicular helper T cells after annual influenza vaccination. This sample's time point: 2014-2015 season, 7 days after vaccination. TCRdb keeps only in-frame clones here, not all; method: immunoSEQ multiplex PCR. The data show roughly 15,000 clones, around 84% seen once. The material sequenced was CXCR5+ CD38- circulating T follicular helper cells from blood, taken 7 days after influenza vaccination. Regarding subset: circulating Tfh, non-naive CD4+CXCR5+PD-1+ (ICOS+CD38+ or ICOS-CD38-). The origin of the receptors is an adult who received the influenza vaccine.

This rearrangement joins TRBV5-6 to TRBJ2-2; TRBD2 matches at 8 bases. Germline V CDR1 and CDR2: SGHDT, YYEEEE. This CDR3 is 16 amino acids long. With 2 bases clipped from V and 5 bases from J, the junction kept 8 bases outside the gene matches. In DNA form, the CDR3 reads TGTGCCAGCAGCTTCTTGGCGGGGGGAAATACCGGGGAGCTGTTTTTT. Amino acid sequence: CASSFLAGGNTGELFF.

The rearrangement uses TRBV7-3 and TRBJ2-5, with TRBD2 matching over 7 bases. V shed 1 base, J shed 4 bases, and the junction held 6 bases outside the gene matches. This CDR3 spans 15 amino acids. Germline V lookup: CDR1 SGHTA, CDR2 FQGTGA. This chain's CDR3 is CASSLNGGGRETQYF. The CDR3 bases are TGTGCCAGCAGCTTAAATGGCGGGGGAAGAGAGACCCAGTACTTC.

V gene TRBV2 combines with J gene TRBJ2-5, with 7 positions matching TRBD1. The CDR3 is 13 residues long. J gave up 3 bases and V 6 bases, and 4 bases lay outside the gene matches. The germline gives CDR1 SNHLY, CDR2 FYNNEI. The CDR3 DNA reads TGTGCCAGCAGAAAAGGGACAGAAGAGACCCAGTACTTC. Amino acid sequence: CASRKGTEETQYF.

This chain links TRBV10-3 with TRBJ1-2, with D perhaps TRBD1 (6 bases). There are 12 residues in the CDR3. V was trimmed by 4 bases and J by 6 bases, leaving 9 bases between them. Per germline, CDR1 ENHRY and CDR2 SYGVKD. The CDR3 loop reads CAISGQEHGYTF. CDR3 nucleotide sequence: TGTGCCATCAGTGGACAGGAACATGGCTACACCTTC.

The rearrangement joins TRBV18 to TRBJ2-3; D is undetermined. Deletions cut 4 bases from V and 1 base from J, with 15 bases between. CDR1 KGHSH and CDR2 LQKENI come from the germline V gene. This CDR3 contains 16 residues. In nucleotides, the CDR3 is TGTGCCAGCTCACACCGCCGCCTTCAGGGCACAGATACGCAGTATTTT. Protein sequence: CASSHRRLQGTDTQYF.

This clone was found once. The CDR3 coding sequence is TGTGCCAGCACCGGGCGGGGCGGGTCCTACGAGCAGTACTTC. It is translated as CASTGRGGSYEQYF. This sequence joins TRBV6-6 and TRBJ2-7; D may be TRBD2 (6 bases). V lost 7 bases and J lost 1, with 14 bases in between. The CDR3 has 14 amino acids. CDR1 MNHNY and CDR2 SVGAGI come from the germline V gene (reference sequence).

CDR3: CASSLGRGEDTQYF. The CDR3, as DNA: TGTGCCAGCTCACTAGGCCGAGGTGAAGATACGCAGTATTTT. This sequence joins TRBV18 and TRBJ2-3; D unresolved. Trimming stripped 4 bases from V and 5 bases from J, with 13 bases between. The CDR3 runs 14 residues. Per germline, CDR1 KGHSH and CDR2 LQKENI.

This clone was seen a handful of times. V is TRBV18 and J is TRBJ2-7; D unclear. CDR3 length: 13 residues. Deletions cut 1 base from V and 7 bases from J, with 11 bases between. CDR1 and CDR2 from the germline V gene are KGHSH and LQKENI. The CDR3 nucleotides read TGTGCCAGCTCACCACGGAGCCTCGGTGAGCAGTACTTC. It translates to CASSPRSLGEQYF. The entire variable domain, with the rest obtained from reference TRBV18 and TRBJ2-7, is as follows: NAGVMQNPRHLVRRRGQEARLRCSPMKGHSHVYWYRQLPEEGLKFMVYLQKENIIDESGMPKERFSAEFPKEGPSILRIQQVVRGDSAAYFCASSPRSLGEQYFGPGTRLTVT.